A single T cell receptor beta chain is shown here with its context. Antigen specificity is unknown. The data belong to a study of CD8+ T cells in alopecia areata. On the study more broadly: Percentage of affected scalp area was the basis on which treated patients' severity was scored.

Extraction of RNA preceded its reverse transcription into cDNA, which served as the sequencing template. Sequencing was performed with immunoSEQ multiplex PCR; in TCRdb, only in-frame clones are kept and a portion is missing. The sample holds under 200,000 clones, approximately 57% seen once. Notes on the study in general: Although TCR sharing was seen in mice, sharing across patients was less clear, possibly for HLA-related reasons.

The treatment was: oral pan-JAK inhibitor, 5-10 mg twice daily. PBMC-derived CD4+ and CD8+ T cells were sorted. Deletions cut 4 bases from V and 2 bases from J, with 10 bases between. Germline V gives CDR1 SQVTM, CDR2 ANQGSEA. There are 13 residues in the CDR3. The sequenced sample was CD4+ T cells sorted from blood, obtained at week 24, from a patient treated with tofacitinib. This sequence joins TRBV29-1 and TRBJ2-3; D gene uncertain. The receptor comes from a human donor with alopecia areata. This CDR3 is CSVGGKLTDTQYF. CDR3 in DNA: TGCAGCGTTGGAGGCAAACTCACAGATACGCAGTATTTT.